These 12 T cell receptor beta chains were sequenced from one sample in a study of blood T cell repertoires in COVID-19. The method was immunoSEQ multiplex PCR; TCRdb's version includes in-frame clones alone and lacks a portion of them. The data show roughly 300,000 clones, more than 80% seen once. Sequencing was carried out using peripheral blood. These receptor sequences come from a man between 18 and 29 years old who had recovered from COVID-19.

This rearrangement joins TRBV19 to TRBJ2-3, with 9 bases aligning to TRBD1. The germline CDR1 and CDR2 sequences are LNHDA and SQIVND (reference sequence). Unmatched junction bases numbered 12, after V lost 6 bases and J lost 2 bases. CDR3 length: 17 residues. In DNA, the CDR3 is TGTGCCAGTAGAGTAGGGCCGGGACAGGGTTACACAGATACGCAGTATTTT. Protein: CASRVGPGQGYTDTQYF.

This rearrangement joins TRBV18 to TRBJ1-1, with unresolved D. The germline gives CDR1 KGHSH, CDR2 LQKENI. The CDR3 runs 12 residues. Between the trimmed V and J ends, which lost 6 bases and 0 bases, there was a span of 5 bases. The CDR3 region has the DNA TGTGCCAGCTCCCTATTGAACACTGAAGCTTTCTTT. Amino acids: CASSLLNTEAFF. Together with reference TRBV18 and TRBJ1-1, the CDR3 gives the full variable domain: NAGVMQNPRHLVRRRGQEARLRCSPMKGHSHVYWYRQLPEEGLKFMVYLQKENIIDESGMPKERFSAEFPKEGPSILRIQQVVRGDSAAYFCASSLLNTEAFFGQGTRLTVV.

J is TRBJ2-3 and V is TRBV7-6; 7 nucleotides match TRBD2. Trimming at V came to 1 base and at J to 3 bases, leaving 4 bases not matched to a gene. CDR1 and CDR2 from the germline V gene are SGHVS and FNYEAQ. The CDR3 extends over 15 amino acids. Here the CDR3 reads CASSLERGGTDTQYF. The CDR3 bases are TGTGCCAGCAGCTTAGAGCGGGGTGGGACAGATACGCAGTATTTT.

V usage is TRBV6-5 and J usage is TRBJ1-5; D is ambiguous. Germline V gives CDR1 MNHEY, CDR2 SVGAGI. The CDR3 sequence is 14 residues long. The V and J ends lost 6 bases and 0 bases respectively, with 9 bases between them. CDR3 residues: CASRTAYSNQPQHF. The CDR3 DNA follows: TGTGCCAGCAGAACAGCATATAGCAATCAGCCCCAGCATTTT.

The J gene is TRBJ1-2, the V gene TRBV20-1; weak D call: TRBD1 (5 bases). This CDR3 has 11 amino acids. CDR1 is DFQATT and CDR2 is SNEGSKA in the germline V gene (reference sequence). Trimming pared 7 bases from V and 7 bases from J, leaving 13 bases between. CDR3 sequence (DNA): TGCAGTGGGAGGGGATCGTTTGGCTACACCTTC. Translation gives CSGRGSFGYTF.

The CDR3 bases are TGTGCCAGCAGCCAAACTACAGGGTTTAGCAATCAGCCCCAGCATTTT. Translation: CASSQTTGFSNQPQHF. The rearrangement joins TRBV6-2 or TRBV6-3 to TRBJ1-5, with a tentative D call TRBD1 (6 bases). Germline V CDR1 and CDR2: MNHEY, SVGEGT. Trimming took off 6 bases at V and 0 bases at J, with 15 bases between the two ends. The CDR3 contains 16 residues.

The chain combines TRBV29-1 with TRBJ1-4; D perhaps matches TRBD1 (5 bases). The germline CDR1 and CDR2 sequences are SQVTM and ANQGSEA. The CDR3 is made up of 13 amino acids. Trimming stripped 8 bases from V and 8 bases from J, with 18 bases between. The CDR3 reads CSYGGPRGEKLFF. As DNA, the CDR3 is TGCAGCTACGGGGGACCTCGAGGGGAAAAACTGTTTTTT.

The chain has TRBV5-6 and TRBJ2-2, with 8 bases identical to TRBD1. CDR1 SGHDT and CDR2 YYEEEE come from the germline V gene. Trimming cost V 7 bases and J 4 bases; bases outside gene matches: 15. The CDR3 totals 17 residues. CDR3 region: CASGLQGQGGFTGELFF. The DNA of the CDR3 is TGTGCCAGCGGGTTACAAGGACAGGGAGGATTCACCGGGGAGCTGTTTTTT.

The rearrangement uses TRBV3-1 (or the pseudogene TRBV3-2) and TRBJ1-5, with D maybe TRBD1 (6 bases). Trimming shortened V by 5 bases and J by 5 bases, and 10 bases separated the two germline ends. Germline values: CDR1 LGHDT, CDR2 YNNKEL (reference sequence). The CDR3 has 13 residues. This chain's CDR3 is CASSGDRYQPQHF. The CDR3 coding sequence is TGTGCCAGCAGCGGTGACAGGTATCAGCCCCAGCATTTT.

The rearrangement joins TRBV5-6 to TRBJ1-5; D is unresolved. Trimming took 1 base from V and 2 from J, leaving 10 bases between them. CDR3 length: 15 residues. The germline V gene has CDR1 SGHDT and CDR2 YYEEEE. In DNA, the CDR3 is TGTGCCAGCAGCTTGAGACACGTTGGCAATCAGCCCCAGCATTTT. Translation: CASSLRHVGNQPQHF.

This chain connects TRBV6-1 to TRBJ2-4; 7 bases align to TRBD2. Unmatched junction bases numbered 5, after V lost 2 bases and J lost 4 bases. Germline CDR1 reads MNHNS; CDR2 reads SASEGT. The length of the CDR3 is 15 residues. CDR3 sequence (DNA): TGTGCCAGCAGTGAACTCGGGACTACAAAAAACATTCAGTACTTC. Protein sequence: CASSELGTTKNIQYF.

The chain employs TRBV6-5 and TRBJ1-3; weak D call: TRBD1 (5 bases). Looked up from germline, CDR1 is MNHEY and CDR2 is SVGAGI. V dropped 0 bases and J dropped 1 base, with 7 bases sitting between them. The CDR3 length is 15 residues. The CDR3 here is CASSYSTESGNTIYF. In DNA, the CDR3 is TGTGCCAGCAGTTACTCGACAGAATCTGGAAACACCATATATTTT.